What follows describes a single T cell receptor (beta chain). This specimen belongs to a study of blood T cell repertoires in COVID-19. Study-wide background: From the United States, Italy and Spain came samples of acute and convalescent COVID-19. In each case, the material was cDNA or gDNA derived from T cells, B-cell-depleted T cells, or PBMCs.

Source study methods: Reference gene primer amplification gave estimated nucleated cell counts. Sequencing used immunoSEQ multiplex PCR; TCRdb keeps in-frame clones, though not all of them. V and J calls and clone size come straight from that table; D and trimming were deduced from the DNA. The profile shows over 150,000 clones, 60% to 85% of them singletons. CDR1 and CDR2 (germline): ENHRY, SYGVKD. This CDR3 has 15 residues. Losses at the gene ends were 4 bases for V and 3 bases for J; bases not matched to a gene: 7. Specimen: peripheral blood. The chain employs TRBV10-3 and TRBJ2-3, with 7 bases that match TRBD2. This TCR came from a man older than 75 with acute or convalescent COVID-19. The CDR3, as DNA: TGTGCCATCAGTGGCGCTAGCGGACCTACAGATACGCAGTATTTT. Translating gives CAISGASGPTDTQYF.